This record concerns one TCR beta chain sequence. The CDR3 runs 12 residues. The ends were cut back, 4 bases at V and 2 bases at J, with 5 bases in the middle. Germline-derived CDR1 and CDR2 are MNHEY and SMNVEV (reference sequence). This sample was included in a study of blood T cell repertoires in COVID-19. Background on the study: Acute and convalescent COVID-19 specimens originated in the United States, Italy and Spain.

TCRdb's copy holds only in-frame clones and misses some; the assay was immunoSEQ multiplex PCR. The repertoire holds roughly 250,000 clones, with more than 80% as singletons. Sample: peripheral blood. The chain employs TRBV27 and TRBJ1-2; a weak D match, TRBD1 (5 bases). The sequence was obtained from a woman in her 40s with acute or convalescent COVID-19. This chain's CDR3 is CASSSGNYGYTF. The DNA of the CDR3 is TGTGCCAGCAGTTCAGGGAACTATGGCTACACCTTC.